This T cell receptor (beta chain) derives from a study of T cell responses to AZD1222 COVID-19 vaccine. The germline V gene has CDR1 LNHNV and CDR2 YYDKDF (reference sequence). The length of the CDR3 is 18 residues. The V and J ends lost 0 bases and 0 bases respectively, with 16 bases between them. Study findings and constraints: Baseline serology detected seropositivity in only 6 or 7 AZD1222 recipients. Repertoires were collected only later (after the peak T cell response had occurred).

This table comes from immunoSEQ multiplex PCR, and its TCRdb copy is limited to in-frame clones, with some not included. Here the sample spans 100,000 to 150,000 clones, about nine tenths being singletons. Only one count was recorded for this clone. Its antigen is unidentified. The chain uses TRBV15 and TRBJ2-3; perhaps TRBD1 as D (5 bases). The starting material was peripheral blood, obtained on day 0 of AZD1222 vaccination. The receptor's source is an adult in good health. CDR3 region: CATSRDRGLSYSTDTQYF. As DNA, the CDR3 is TGTGCCACCAGCAGAGATAGGGGTCTTTCCTATAGCACAGATACGCAGTATTTT.